The 8 T cell receptor beta chains reported below all come from one sample, sequenced in a study of blood T cell repertoires in COVID-19. Using immunoSEQ multiplex PCR, the repertoire was profiled, and TCRdb retains in-frame clones only, with some absent. The sample has about 58,000 clones, roughly 80% seen once. Sequenced material: peripheral blood. The receptors shown here come from a man older than 75 with COVID-19, enrolled during active disease.

The V and J genes are TRBV15 and TRBJ2-5, with 15 bases identical to TRBD2. The CDR3 is made up of 18 amino acids. In germline, CDR1 is LNHNV, CDR2 YYDKDF (reference sequence). V lost 4 bases, J lost 4 bases, and 10 bases stayed unmatched. DNA for the CDR3: TGTGCCACCAGCAAGGGACTAGCGGGAGGCGCGAGTGGAGAGACCCAGTACTTC. Residues: CATSKGLAGGASGETQYF.

This clone was seen a handful of times. This chain joins TRBV6-1 and TRBJ1-3; 7 nucleotides line up with TRBD1. From germline, CDR1 is MNHNS and CDR2 SASEGT. The CDR3 is 15 amino acids. The ends lost 2 bases at V and 2 bases at J; junction bases unmatched: 3. The CDR3 region is CASSEWTGTGNTIYF. The CDR3 region has the DNA TGTGCCAGCAGTGAATGGACAGGAACTGGAAACACCATATATTTT.

The table lists this clone with a few counts. This sequence joins TRBV6-2 or TRBV6-3 and TRBJ1-5; 8 bases are shared with TRBD1. The CDR3 runs to 15 residues. The V gene's germline CDR1 is MNHEY and CDR2 SVGEGT. Losses at the gene ends were 5 bases for V and 6 bases for J; bases not matched to a gene: 9. The CDR3 is CASSPRTGYGQPQHF. The CDR3 DNA is TGTGCCAGCAGTCCCCGGACAGGGTATGGTCAGCCCCAGCATTTT.

The V call is TRBV19, the J call TRBJ1-1; no definite D call. V was shortened by 0 bases and J by 2 bases, with 16 bases between the two germline ends. CDR3 length equals 17 residues. Germline V gene data show CDR1 as LNHDA and CDR2 as SQIVND (reference sequence). In nucleotides, the CDR3 is TGTGCCAGTAGTATAGATCCAGACAAATCGGGAAACACTGAAGCTTTCTTT. Translation: CASSIDPDKSGNTEAFF.

V and J are TRBV7-9 and TRBJ1-1, with 7 bases aligning to TRBD1. The CDR3 consists of 15 residues. The V segment lost 4 bases and the J segment 7 bases; nucleotides outside the gene matches: 12. Germline loops: CDR1 SEHNR, CDR2 FQNEAQ (reference sequence). Written as DNA, the CDR3 is TGTGCCAGCAGCTCTAATATAGGACAGGATAGTGAAGCTTTCTTT. This codes for CASSSNIGQDSEAFF.

The chain employs TRBV7-2 and TRBJ2-5; 8 bases line up with TRBD2. V was pared by 2 bases and J by 4 bases, with 12 bases of the junction left unmatched. The CDR3 length is 17 residues. Germline CDR1 and CDR2: SGHTA and FQGNSA. CDR3 loop: CASSLWLAGLTGETQYF. The CDR3 nucleotides read TGTGCCAGCAGCTTATGGCTAGCGGGCCTCACCGGAGAGACCCAGTACTTC. Together with reference TRBV7-2 and TRBJ2-5, the CDR3 gives the full variable domain: GAGVSQSPSNKVTEKGKDVELRCDPISGHTALYWYRQSLGQGLEFLIYFQGNSAPDKSGLPSDRFSAERTGGSVSTLTIQRTQQEDSAVYLCASSLWLAGLTGETQYFGPGTRLLVL.

V and J are TRBV9 and TRBJ2-5, with 11 bases identical to TRBD2. CDR1 is SGDLS, CDR2 YYNGEE, per germline. Unmatched junction bases numbered 13, after V lost 5 bases and J lost 4 bases. The CDR3 spans 17 residues. As DNA, the CDR3 is TGTGCCAGCAGTGGCACTAGCGGGAGTACTGGTATAGAGACCCAGTACTTC. Translated, it gives CASSGTSGSTGIETQYF. Full variable domain (rest looked up from reference TRBV9 and TRBJ2-5): DSGVTQTPKHLITATGQRVTLRCSPRSGDLSVYWYQQSLDQGLQFLIQYYNGEERAKGNILERFSAQQFPDLHSELNLSSLELGDSALYFCASSGTSGSTGIETQYFGPGTRLLVL.

The rearrangement uses TRBV14 and TRBJ2-1; tentatively, D is TRBD2 (5 bases). The CDR3 has 15 amino acids. V lost 7 bases and J lost 0, with 13 bases in between. CDR1 is SGHDN and CDR2 is FVKESK in the germline V gene. The CDR3: CASTAAGSSYNEQFF. Written as DNA, the CDR3 is TGTGCCAGCACCGCAGCTGGGAGCTCCTACAATGAGCAGTTCTTC.